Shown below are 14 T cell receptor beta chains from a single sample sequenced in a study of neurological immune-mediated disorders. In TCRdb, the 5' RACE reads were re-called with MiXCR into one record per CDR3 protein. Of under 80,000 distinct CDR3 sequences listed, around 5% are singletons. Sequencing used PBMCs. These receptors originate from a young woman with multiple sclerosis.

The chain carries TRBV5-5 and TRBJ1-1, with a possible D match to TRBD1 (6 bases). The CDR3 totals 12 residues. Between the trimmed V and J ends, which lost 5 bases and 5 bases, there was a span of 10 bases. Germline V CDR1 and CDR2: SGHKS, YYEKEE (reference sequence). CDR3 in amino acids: CASRKGGTEAFF. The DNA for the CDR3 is TGTGCCAGCAGGAAAGGGGGTACTGAAGCTTTCTTT.

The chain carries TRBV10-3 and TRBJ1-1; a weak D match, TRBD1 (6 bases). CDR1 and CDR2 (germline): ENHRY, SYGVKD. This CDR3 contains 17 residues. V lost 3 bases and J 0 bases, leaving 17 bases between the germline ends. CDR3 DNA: TGTGCCATCAGTGATGCCCCCTTTGGACAGATGAACACTGAAGCTTTCTTT. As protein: CAISDAPFGQMNTEAFF.

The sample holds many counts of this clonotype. The DNA of the CDR3 is TGTGCCAGCAGCGTAAGGACAGGGGGCTTCGTCGATGAGCAGTTCTTC. Its translation: CASSVRTGGFVDEQFF. The chain has TRBV9 and TRBJ2-1; 11 bases are a match to TRBD1. CDR3 size: 16 residues. V lost 1 base to trimming and J lost 8 bases; unmatched junction nucleotides: 8. CDR1 and CDR2 (germline): SGDLS, YYNGEE.

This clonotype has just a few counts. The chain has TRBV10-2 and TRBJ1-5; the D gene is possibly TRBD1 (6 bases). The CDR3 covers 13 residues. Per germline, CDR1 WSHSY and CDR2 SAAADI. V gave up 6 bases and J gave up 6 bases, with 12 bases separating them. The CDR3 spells CASRATGSQPQHF. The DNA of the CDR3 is TGCGCCAGCAGAGCAACAGGGTCTCAGCCCCAGCATTTT.

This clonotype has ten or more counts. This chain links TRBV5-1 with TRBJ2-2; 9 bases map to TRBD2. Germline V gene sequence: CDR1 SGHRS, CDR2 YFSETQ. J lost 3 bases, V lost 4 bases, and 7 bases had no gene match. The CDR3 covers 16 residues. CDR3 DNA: TGCGCCAGCAGCCCGCGCGGGGGGGCGGACACCGGGGAGCTGTTTTTT. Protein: CASSPRGGADTGELFF.

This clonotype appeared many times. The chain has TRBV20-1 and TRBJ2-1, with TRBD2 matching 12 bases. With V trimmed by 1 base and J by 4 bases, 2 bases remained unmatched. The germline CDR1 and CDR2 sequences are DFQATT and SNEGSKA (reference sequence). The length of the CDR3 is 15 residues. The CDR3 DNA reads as TGCAGTGCTAGAGGGACTAGCGGGGCTTACAATGAGCAGTTCTTC. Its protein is CSARGTSGAYNEQFF.

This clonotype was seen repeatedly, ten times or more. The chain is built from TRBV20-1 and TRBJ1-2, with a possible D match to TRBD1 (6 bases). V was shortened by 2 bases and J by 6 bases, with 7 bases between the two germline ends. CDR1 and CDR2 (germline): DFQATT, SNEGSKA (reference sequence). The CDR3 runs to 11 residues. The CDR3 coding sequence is TGCAGTGCTAGACAGGGGCATGGCTACACCTTC. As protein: CSARQGHGYTF.

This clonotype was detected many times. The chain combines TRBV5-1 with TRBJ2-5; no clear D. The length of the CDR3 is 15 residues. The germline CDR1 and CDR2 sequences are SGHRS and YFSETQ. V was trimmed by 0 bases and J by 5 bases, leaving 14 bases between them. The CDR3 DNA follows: TGCGCCAGCAGCTTGGTGGACCCCCGAGGCGAGACCCAGTACTTC. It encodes CASSLVDPRGETQYF.

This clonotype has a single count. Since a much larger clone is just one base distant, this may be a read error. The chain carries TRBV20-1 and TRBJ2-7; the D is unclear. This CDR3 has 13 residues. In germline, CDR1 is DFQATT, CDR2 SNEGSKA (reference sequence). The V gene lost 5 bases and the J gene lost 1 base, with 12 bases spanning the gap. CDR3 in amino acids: CSACYEESYEQYF. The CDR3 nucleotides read TGCAGTGCTTGTTATGAAGAGTCCTACGAGCAGTACTTC.

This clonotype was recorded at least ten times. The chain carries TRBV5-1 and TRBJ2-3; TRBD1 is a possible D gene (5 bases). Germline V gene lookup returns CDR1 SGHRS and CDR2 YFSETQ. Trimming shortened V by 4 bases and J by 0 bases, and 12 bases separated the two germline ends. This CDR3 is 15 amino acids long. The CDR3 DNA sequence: TGCGCCAGCAGCATGGACACTTCTAGCACAGATACGCAGTATTTT. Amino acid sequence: CASSMDTSSTDTQYF. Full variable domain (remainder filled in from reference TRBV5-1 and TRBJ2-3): KAGVTQTPRYLIKTRGQQVTLSCSPISGHRSVSWYQQTPGQGLQFLFEYFSETQRNKGNFPGRFSGRQFSNSRSEMNVSTLELGDSALYLCASSMDTSSTDTQYFGPGTRLTVL.

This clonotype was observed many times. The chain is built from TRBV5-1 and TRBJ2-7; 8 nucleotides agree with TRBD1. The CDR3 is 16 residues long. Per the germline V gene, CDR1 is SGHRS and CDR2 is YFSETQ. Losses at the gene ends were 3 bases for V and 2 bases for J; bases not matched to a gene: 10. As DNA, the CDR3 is TGCGCCAGCAGCTGGACCGGGACAGGAGACGCCTACGAGCAGTACTTC. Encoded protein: CASSWTGTGDAYEQYF.

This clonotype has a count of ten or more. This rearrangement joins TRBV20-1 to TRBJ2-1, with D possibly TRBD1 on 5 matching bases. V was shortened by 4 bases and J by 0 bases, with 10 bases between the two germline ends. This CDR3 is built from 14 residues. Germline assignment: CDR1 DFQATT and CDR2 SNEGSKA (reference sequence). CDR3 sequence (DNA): TGCAGTGCTAACCAGGGCGGCTCCTACAATGAGCAGTTCTTC. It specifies CSANQGGSYNEQFF.

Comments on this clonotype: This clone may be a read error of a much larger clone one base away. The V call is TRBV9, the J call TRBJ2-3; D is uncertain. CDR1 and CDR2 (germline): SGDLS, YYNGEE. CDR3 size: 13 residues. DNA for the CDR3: TGTGCCAGCAGCGTACCTGGCACATATACGCAGTATTTT. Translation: CASSVPGTYTQYF.

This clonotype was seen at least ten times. CDR3 loop: CASSATSVTGELFF. The DNA of the CDR3 is TGCGCCAGCAGTGCTACTAGCGTTACCGGGGAGCTGTTTTTT. The chain uses TRBV10-2 and TRBJ2-2, with 7 bases matching TRBD2. J lost 5 bases, V lost 4 bases, and 4 bases had no gene match. This CDR3 is built from 14 residues. Germline values: CDR1 WSHSY, CDR2 SAAADI.